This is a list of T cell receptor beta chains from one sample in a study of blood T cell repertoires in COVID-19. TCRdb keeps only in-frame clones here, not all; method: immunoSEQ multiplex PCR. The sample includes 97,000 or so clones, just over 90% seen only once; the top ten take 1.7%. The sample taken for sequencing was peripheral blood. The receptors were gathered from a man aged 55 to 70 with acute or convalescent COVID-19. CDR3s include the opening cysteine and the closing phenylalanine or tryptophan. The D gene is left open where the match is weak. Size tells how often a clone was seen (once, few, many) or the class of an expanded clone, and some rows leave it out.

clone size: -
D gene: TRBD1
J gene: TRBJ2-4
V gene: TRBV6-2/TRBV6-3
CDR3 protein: CASSQDRVAKNIQYF
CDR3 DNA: TGTGCCAGCAGCCAAGACAGGGTAGCCAAAAACATTCAGTACTTC

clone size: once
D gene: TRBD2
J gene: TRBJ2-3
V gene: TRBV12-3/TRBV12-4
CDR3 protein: CASSSLAADTQYF
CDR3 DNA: TGTGCCAGCAGTTCTCTAGCGGCAGATACGCAGTATTTT

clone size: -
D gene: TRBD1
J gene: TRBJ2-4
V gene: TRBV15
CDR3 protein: CATSRVGQGDRTAKNIQYF
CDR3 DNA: TGTGCCACCAGCAGAGTGGGACAGGGGGATCGGACGGCCAAAAACATTCAGTACTTC

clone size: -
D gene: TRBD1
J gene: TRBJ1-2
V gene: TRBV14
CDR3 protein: CASSQRSVLDRGWGGYTF
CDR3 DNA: TGTGCCAGCAGCCAAAGATCAGTTTTGGACAGGGGATGGGGCGGCTACACCTTC

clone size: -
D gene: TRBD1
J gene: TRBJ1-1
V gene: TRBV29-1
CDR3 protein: CSAIWTGGRTEAFF
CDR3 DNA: TGCAGCGCCATTTGGACAGGGGGGCGCACTGAAGCTTTCTTT

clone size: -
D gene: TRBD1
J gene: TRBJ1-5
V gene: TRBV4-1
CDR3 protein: CASSQDAGQGYQPQHF
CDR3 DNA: TGCGCCAGCAGCCAAGATGCGGGACAGGGCTATCAGCCCCAGCATTTT

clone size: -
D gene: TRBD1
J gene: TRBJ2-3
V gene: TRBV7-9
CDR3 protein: CASSLVTPRQGADTQYF
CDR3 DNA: TGTGCCAGCAGCTTAGTTACCCCGAGACAGGGCGCAGATACGCAGTATTTT

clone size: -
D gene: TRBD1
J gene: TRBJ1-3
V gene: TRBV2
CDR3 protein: CASLDRGMGAGNTIYF
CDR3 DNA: TGTGCCAGCCTGGACAGGGGTATGGGCGCTGGAAACACCATATATTTT

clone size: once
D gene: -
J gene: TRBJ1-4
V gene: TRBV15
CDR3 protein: CATSRGTGKEKLFF
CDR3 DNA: TGTGCCACCAGCAGAGGAACAGGGAAGGAAAAACTGTTTTTT

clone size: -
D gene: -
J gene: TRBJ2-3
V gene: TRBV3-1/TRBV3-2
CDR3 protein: CASSQGLIRGTDTQYF
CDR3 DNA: TGTGCCAGCAGCCAAGGATTAATCAGGGGCACAGATACGCAGTATTTT

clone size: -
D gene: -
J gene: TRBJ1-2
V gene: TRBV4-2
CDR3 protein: CASSQVVQLSNYGYTF
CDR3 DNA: TGTGCCAGCAGCCAAGTCGTACAGCTTTCTAACTATGGCTACACCTTC

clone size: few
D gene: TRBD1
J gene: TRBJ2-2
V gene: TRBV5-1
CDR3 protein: CASSLHRGPIAGELFF
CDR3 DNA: TGCGCCAGCAGCTTGCACAGGGGGCCGATTGCCGGGGAGCTGTTTTTT

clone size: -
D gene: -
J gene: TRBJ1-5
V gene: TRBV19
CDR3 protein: CASSTIQGSRNQPQHF
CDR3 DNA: TGTGCCAGTAGTACGATTCAGGGTTCGAGGAATCAGCCCCAGCATTTT

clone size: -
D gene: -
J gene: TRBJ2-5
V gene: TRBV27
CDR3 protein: CASTWLAGETQYF
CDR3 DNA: TGTGCCAGCACTTGGCTAGCCGGTGAGACCCAGTACTTC

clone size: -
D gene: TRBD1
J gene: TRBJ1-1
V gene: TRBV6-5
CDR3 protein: CASRMTGGDTEAFF
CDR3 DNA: TGTGCCAGCAGGATGACAGGGGGCGACACTGAAGCTTTCTTT

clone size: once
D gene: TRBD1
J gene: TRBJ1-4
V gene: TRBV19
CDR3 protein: CASRMPPSTGDNEKLFF
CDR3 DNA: TGTGCCAGTAGGATGCCCCCTTCGACAGGGGACAATGAAAAACTGTTTTTT

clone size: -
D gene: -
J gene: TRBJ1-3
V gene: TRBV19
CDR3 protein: CASSTGASGNTIYF
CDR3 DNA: TGTGCCAGTAGTACAGGGGCCTCTGGAAACACCATATATTTT

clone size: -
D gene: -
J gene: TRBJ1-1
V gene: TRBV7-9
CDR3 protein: CASSLNNQGTEAFF
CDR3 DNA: TGTGCCAGCAGCCTCAACAATCAGGGAACTGAAGCTTTCTTT

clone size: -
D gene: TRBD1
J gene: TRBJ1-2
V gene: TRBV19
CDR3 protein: CASSIQTGVGYTF
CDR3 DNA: TGTGCCAGTAGTATACAGACAGGGGTTGGCTACACCTTC

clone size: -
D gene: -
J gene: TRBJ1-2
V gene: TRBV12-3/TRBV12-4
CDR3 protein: CASSPGDRGYTF
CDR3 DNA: TGTGCCAGCAGTCCAGGTGATCGAGGCTACACCTTC

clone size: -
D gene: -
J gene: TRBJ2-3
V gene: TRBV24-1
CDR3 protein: CATSDPGDLSTDTQYF
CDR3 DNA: TGTGCCACCAGTGACCCGGGAGATCTGAGCACAGATACGCAGTATTTT

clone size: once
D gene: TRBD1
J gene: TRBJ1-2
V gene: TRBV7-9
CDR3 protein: CASSSTDRGGHGYTF
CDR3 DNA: TGTGCCAGCAGCTCCACGGACAGGGGAGGGCACGGCTACACCTTC

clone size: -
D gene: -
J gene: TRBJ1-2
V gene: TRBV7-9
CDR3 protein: CASSLYGQPPLGYTF
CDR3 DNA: TGTGCCAGCAGCTTATATGGACAGCCGCCTTTAGGCTACACCTTC

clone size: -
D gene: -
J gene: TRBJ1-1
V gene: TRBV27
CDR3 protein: CASTETTGLTEAFF
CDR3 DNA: TGTGCCAGCACCGAAACGACAGGACTCACTGAAGCTTTCTTT

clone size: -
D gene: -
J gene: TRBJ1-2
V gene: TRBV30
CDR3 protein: CAWDVGGGYTF
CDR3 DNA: TGTGCCTGGGACGTCGGAGGAGGCTACACCTTC

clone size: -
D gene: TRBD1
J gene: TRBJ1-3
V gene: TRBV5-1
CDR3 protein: CASSLDGQGSVGNTIYF
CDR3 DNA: TGCGCCAGCAGCTTGGACGGACAGGGGTCGGTTGGAAACACCATATATTTT